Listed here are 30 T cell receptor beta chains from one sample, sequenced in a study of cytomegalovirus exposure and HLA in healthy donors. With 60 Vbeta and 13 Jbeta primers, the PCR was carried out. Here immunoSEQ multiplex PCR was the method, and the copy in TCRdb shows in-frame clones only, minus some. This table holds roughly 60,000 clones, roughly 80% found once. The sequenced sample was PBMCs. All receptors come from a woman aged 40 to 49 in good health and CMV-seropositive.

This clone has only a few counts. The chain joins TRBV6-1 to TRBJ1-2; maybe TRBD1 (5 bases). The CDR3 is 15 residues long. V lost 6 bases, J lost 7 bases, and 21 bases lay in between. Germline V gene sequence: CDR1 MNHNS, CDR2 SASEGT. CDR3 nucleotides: TGTGCCAGCAGCCCCACTCGGGCAGGGCGGAGTGGCTACACCTTC. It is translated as CASSPTRAGRSGYTF.

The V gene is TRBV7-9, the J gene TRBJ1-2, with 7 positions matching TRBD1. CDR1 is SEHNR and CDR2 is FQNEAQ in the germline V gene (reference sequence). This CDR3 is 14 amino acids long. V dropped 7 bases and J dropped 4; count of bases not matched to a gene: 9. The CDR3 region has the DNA TGTGCCAGCATCGGGACAGAATCTTCCTATGGCTACACCTTC. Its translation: CASIGTESSYGYTF.

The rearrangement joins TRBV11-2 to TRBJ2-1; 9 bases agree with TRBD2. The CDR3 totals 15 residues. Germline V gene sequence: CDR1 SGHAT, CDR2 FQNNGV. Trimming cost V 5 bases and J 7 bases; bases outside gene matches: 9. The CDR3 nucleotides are TGTGCCAGCAGCCCGTTTAGCGGGGGTAGGAATGAGCAGTTCTTC. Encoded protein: CASSPFSGGRNEQFF.

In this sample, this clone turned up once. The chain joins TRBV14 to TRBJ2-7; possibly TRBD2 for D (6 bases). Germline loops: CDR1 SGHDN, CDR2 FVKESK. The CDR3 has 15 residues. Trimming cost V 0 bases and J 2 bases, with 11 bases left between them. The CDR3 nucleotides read TGTGCCAGCAGCCAAGATCAGGGAGGAACCTACGAGCAGTACTTC. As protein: CASSQDQGGTYEQYF.

In DNA, the CDR3 is TGTGCCAGCAGCTTAGGAACAGGGCAGGGTCAGCCCCAGCATTTT. Its translation is CASSLGTGQGQPQHF. V and J are TRBV7-8 and TRBJ1-5, with TRBD1 as a possible D gene (6 bases). V lost 1 base to trimming and J lost 6 bases, with 13 bases between them. This CDR3 region has 15 residues. Looked up from germline, CDR1 is SGHVS and CDR2 is FQNEAQ.

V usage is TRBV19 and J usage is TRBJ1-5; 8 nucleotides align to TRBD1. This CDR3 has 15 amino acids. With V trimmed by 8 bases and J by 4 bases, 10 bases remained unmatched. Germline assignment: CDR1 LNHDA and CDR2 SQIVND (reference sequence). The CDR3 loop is CASDSGQGRNQPQHF. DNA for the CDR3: TGTGCCAGTGATTCAGGACAGGGACGAAATCAGCCCCAGCATTTT.

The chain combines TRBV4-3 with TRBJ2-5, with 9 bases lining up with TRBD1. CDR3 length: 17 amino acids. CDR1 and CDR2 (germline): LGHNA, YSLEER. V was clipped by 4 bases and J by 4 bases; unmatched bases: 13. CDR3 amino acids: CASSPEGFGTGPETQYF. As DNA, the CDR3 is TGCGCCAGCAGCCCTGAAGGGTTCGGGACAGGGCCAGAGACCCAGTACTTC.

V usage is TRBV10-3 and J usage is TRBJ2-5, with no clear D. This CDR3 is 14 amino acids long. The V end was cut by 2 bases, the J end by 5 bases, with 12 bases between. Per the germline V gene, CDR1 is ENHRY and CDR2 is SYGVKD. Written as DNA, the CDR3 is TGTGCCATCAGTGAGGGGCAAGGTCAGGAGACCCAGTACTTC. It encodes CAISEGQGQETQYF.

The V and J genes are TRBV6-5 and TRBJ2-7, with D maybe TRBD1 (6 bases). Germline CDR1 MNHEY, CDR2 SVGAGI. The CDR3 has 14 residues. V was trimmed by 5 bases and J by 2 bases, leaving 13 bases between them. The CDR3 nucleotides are TGTGCCAGCAGTAATGTTGGACAGCCCTACGAGCAGTACTTC. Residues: CASSNVGQPYEQYF.

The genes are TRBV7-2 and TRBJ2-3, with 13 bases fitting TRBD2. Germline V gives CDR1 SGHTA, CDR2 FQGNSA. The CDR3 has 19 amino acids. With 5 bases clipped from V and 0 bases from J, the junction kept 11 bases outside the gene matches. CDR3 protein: CASSPKRLAGGLSTDTQYF. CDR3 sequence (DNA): TGTGCCAGCAGCCCCAAACGACTAGCGGGGGGCCTAAGCACAGATACGCAGTATTTT.

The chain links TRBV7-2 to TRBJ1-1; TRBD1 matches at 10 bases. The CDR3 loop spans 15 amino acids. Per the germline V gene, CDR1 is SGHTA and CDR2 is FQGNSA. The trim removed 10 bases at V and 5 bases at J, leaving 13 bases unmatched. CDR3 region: CATPGQGFGWTEAFF. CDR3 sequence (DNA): TGTGCCACCCCGGGACAGGGGTTTGGGTGGACTGAAGCTTTCTTT.

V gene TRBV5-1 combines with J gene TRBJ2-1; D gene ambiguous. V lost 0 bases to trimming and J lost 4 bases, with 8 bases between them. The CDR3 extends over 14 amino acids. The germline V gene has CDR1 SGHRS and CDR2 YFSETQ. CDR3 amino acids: CASSLEPTYNEQFF. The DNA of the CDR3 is TGCGCCAGCAGCTTGGAACCTACTTACAATGAGCAGTTCTTC.

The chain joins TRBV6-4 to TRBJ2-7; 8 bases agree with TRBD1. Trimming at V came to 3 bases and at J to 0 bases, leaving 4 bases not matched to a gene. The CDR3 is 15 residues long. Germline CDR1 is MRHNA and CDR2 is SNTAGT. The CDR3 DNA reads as TGTGCCAGCAGTGAATACAGGGGGGCCTCCTACGAGCAGTACTTC. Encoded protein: CASSEYRGASYEQYF.

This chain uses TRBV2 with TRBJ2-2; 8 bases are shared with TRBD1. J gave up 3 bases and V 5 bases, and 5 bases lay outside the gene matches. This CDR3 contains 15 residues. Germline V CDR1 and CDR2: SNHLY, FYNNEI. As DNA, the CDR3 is TGTGCCAGCAGTTCCGGACAGGGCTACACCGGGGAGCTGTTTTTT. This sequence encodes CASSSGQGYTGELFF.

This CDR3 is CASSLRGYSYEQYF. In DNA, the CDR3 is TGCGCCAGCAGCCTGAGGGGGTACTCCTACGAGCAGTACTTC. The gene calls are TRBV5-1 and TRBJ2-7, with TRBD1 as a possible D gene (6 bases). Germline CDR1 is SGHRS and CDR2 is YFSETQ. Trimming shortened V by 4 bases and J by 0 bases, and 11 bases separated the two germline ends. The CDR3 sequence is 14 residues long.

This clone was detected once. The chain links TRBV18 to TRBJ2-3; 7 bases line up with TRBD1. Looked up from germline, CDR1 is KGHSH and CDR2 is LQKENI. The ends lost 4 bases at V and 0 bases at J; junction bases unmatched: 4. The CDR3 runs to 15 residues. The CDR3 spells CASSQGQTSTDTQYF. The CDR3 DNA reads TGTGCCAGCTCACAGGGACAGACCAGCACAGATACGCAGTATTTT. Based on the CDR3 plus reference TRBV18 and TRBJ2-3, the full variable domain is NAGVMQNPRHLVRRRGQEARLRCSPMKGHSHVYWYRQLPEEGLKFMVYLQKENIIDESGMPKERFSAEFPKEGPSILRIQQVVRGDSAAYFCASSQGQTSTDTQYFGPGTRLTVL.

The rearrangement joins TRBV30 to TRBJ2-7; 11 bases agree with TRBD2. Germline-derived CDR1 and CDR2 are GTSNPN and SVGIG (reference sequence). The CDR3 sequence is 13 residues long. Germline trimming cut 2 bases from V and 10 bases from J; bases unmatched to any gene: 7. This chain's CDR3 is CAWSLSGGAFQYF. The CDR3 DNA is TGTGCCTGGAGTCTTAGCGGGGGGGCCTTTCAGTACTTC.

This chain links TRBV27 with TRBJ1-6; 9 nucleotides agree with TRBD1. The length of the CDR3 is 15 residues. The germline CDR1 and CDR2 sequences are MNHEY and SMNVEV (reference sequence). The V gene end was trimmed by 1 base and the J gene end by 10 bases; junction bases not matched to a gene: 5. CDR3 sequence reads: CASSLYDRGGSPLHF. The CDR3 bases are TGTGCCAGCAGTTTATACGACAGGGGGGGGTCACCCCTCCACTTT.

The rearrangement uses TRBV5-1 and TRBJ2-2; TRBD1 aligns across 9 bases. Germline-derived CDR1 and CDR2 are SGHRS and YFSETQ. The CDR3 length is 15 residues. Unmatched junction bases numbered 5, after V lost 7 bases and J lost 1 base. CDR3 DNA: TGCGCCAGCCAACGGGACAGGGTGAACACCGGGGAGCTGTTTTTT. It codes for CASQRDRVNTGELFF.

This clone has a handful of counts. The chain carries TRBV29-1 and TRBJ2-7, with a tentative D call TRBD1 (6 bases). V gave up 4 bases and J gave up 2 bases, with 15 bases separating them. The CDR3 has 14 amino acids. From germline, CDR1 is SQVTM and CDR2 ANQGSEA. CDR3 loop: CSVAKDSLTYEQYF. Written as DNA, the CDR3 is TGCAGCGTTGCCAAGGACAGTCTGACCTACGAGCAGTACTTC.

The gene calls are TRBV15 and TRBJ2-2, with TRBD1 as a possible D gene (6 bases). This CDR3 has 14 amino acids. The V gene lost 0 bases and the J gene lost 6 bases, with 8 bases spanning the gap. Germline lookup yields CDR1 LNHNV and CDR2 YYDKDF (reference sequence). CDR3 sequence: CATSRDQGPGELFF. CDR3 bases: TGTGCCACCAGCAGAGATCAGGGGCCCGGGGAGCTGTTTTTT.

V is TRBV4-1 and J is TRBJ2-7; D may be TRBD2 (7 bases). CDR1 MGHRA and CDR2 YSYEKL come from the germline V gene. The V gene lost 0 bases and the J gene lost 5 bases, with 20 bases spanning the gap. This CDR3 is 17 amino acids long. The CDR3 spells CASSQDLGGRRLNEQYF. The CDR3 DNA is TGCGCCAGCAGCCAAGATTTGGGGGGGCGCAGGCTCAACGAGCAGTACTTC.

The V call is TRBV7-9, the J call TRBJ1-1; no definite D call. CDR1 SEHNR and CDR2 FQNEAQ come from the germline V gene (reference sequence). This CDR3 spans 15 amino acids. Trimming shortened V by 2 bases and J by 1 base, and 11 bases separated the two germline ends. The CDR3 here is CASSLLSGANTEAFF. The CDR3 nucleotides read TGTGCCAGCAGCTTACTCTCGGGAGCGAACACTGAAGCTTTCTTT.

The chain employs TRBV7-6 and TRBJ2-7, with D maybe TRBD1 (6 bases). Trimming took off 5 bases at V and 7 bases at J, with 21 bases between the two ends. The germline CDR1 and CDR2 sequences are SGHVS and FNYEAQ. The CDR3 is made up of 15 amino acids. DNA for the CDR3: TGTGCCAGCAGCCGTTCCCCCCAGGGGCGCGGGGAGCAGTACTTC. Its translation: CASSRSPQGRGEQYF.

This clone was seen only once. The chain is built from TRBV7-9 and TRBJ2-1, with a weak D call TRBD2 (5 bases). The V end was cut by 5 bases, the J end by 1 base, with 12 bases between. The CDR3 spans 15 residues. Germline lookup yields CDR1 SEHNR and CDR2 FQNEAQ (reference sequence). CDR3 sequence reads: CASSPLTNSYNEQFF. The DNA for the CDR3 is TGTGCCAGCAGCCCCCTGACTAATTCCTACAATGAGCAGTTCTTC.

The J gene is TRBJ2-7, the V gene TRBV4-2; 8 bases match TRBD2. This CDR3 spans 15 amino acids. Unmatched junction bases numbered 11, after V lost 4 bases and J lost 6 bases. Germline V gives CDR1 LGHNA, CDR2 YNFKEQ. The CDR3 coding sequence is TGTGCCAGCAGCCCCCTGGGCGGGGGGCCCCTCGAGCAGTACTTC. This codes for CASSPLGGGPLEQYF.

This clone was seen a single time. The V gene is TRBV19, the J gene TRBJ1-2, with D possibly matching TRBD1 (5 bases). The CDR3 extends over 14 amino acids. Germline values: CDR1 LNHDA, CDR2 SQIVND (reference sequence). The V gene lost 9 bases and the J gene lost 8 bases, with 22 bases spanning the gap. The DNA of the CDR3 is TGTGCCAGCGATAAAAGGTTAGGGACTTTCGGCTACACCTTC. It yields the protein CASDKRLGTFGYTF.

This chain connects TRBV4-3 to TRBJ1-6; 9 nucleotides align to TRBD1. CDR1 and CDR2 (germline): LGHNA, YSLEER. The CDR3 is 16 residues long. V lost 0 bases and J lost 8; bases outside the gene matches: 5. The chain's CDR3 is CASSQDLGTGHSPLHF. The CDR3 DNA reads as TGCGCCAGCAGCCAAGATCTGGGGACAGGGCATTCACCCCTCCACTTT.

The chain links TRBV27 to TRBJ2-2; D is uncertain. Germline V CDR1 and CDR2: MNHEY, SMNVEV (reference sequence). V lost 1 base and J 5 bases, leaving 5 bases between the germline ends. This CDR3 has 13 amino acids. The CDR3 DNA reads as TGTGCCAGCAGTTTATACTCGACCGGGGAGCTGTTTTTT. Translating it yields CASSLYSTGELFF.

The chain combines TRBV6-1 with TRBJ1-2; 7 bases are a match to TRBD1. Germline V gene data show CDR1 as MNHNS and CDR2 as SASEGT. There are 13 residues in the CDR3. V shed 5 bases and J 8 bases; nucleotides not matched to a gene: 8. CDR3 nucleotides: TGTGCCAGCAGTAGTCGACAGGGAAAAGGCTACACCTTC. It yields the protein CASSSRQGKGYTF.